Listed below are T cell receptor beta chains from one sample, sequenced in a study of T cells after yellow fever vaccination. TCRdb passed the 5' RACE reads through MiXCR, listing each CDR3 protein once. Among 500,000 to 650,000 distinct CDR3 sequences, about 17% were seen once, and the ten largest hold roughly a sixth. This specimen was PBMCs, taken 5 days after the first yellow fever vaccination. The origin of the receptors is a man younger than 30 who received the YFV17D yellow fever vaccine. The CDR3 runs from the conserved cysteine through the conserved F or W. Each record gives: J gene, clone size, V gene, D gene, CDR3 DNA, CDR3 protein. D genes are given only for firm matches. Not all rows give a size; the values are once, few, many and, for expanded clones, a class.

TRBJ1-5,.,TRBV15,.,TGTGCCACCAGCAGAGTCGGGGGAATGCCCCAGCATTTT,CATSRVGGMPQHF
TRBJ2-2,.,TRBV7-3,TRBD2,TGTGCCAGCAGTCTATACCCACTAGCGGGGATTGCGAACACCGGGGAGCTGTTTTTT,CASSLYPLAGIANTGELFF
TRBJ2-1,.,TRBV6-5,.,TGTGCCAGCAGTTACTTTTTTAGGGGATCTGAGCAGTTCTTC,CASSYFFRGSEQFF
TRBJ1-1,few,TRBV5-1,.,TGCGCCAGCAGGCGTCAGGGAAGCACTGAAGCTTTCTTT,CASRRQGSTEAFF
TRBJ1-1,.,TRBV7-9,TRBD1,TGTGCCAGCAGCCGAACAGGGGGCCTGACCACTGAAGCTTTCTTT,CASSRTGGLTTEAFF
TRBJ2-2,.,TRBV24-1,TRBD2,TGTGCCACCAGTGATCGCCCCCGAGCGGGAACTAACACCGGGGAGCTGTTTTTT,CATSDRPRAGTNTGELFF
TRBJ1-2,.,TRBV12-3/TRBV12-4,.,TGTGCCAGCAGTTTCGATGGAACCTATGGCTACACCTTC,CASSFDGTYGYTF
TRBJ1-2,few,TRBV6-5,TRBD1,TGTGCCAGCAGTTACGCTGGGACAGGGCAGTCTGGCTACACCTTC,CASSYAGTGQSGYTF
TRBJ2-3,few,TRBV5-1,TRBD1,TGCGCCAGCTGTCTCGAGGACAGGGGCACAGATACGCAGTATTTT,CASCLEDRGTDTQYF
TRBJ2-3,few,TRBV7-2,TRBD2,TGTGCCAGCAGCAGACTAGCGGGGGGGCAGTATTTT,CASSRLAGGQYF
TRBJ1-2,.,TRBV10-3,TRBD1,TGTGCCTCCAGGAGCAGGGGGCGATATTATGGCTACACCTTC,CASRSRGRYYGYTF
TRBJ2-7,few,TRBV10-3,TRBD1,TGTGCCATCAGTGACCTCAGACAGGGCTCGTTCTCCTACGAGCAGTACTTC,CAISDLRQGSFSYEQYF
TRBJ2-7,few,TRBV4-1,.,TGCGCCAGCAGCCCCCGGGGGAGCGTCTACGAGCAGTACTTC,CASSPRGSVYEQYF
TRBJ2-7,.,TRBV10-3,.,TGTGCCATCAGTGAGGCGGGGAACTCCTACGAGCAGTACTTC,CAISEAGNSYEQYF
TRBJ1-5,.,TRBV20-1,.,TGCAGTGCGGTAGACCTGGGCTTCAATCAGCCCCAGCATTTT,CSAVDLGFNQPQHF
TRBJ2-5,.,TRBV9,TRBD2,TGTGCCAGCAGCGTAGGGGTCCAGGGCGGGGGGGAGACCCAGTACTTC,CASSVGVQGGGETQYF
TRBJ2-3,few,TRBV3-1,TRBD2,TGTGCCAGCAGCCAAAGGCTTGGACTAGGTCGCGATACGCAGTATTTT,CASSQRLGLGRDTQYF
TRBJ2-3,.,TRBV7-2,TRBD1,TGTGCCAGCAGCGTTTTTCGGGACAGGGCCACAGATACGCAGTATTTT,CASSVFRDRATDTQYF
TRBJ2-3,many,TRBV6-5,.,TGTGCCAGCAGTTACGCTAGGGGAGATACGCAGTATTTT,CASSYARGDTQYF
TRBJ1-1,.,TRBV5-1,.,TGCGCCAGCAGCTTGGACCCCGGTTCGAACACTGAAGCTTTCTTT,CASSLDPGSNTEAFF
TRBJ2-1,few,TRBV7-2,TRBD2,TGTGCCAGCAGCGTGGGACTAGCGGTCGATGAGCAGTTCTTC,CASSVGLAVDEQFF
TRBJ1-2,.,TRBV29-1,.,TGCTGCGTTGACGGGGCGCCCTCCGCCCCTAACTATGGCTACACCTTC,CCVDGAPSAPNYGYTF
TRBJ2-7,.,TRBV20-1,.,TGCAGTGCTAGGAGCGGGACAGGTAGCTCCTACGAGCAGTACTTC,CSARSGTGSSYEQYF
TRBJ2-3,.,TRBV12-3/TRBV12-4,.,TGTGCCAGCAGTTTAACTTTGGGACACAGAGTAACAGATACGCAGTATTTT,CASSLTLGHRVTDTQYF
TRBJ2-3,few,TRBV20-1,.,TGCAGTGCACAAGACACCTTTGACACAGATACGCAGTATTTT,CSAQDTFDTDTQYF
TRBJ2-5,few,TRBV7-7,.,TGTGCCAGCAGCTTAGCGGGGACCCAGTACTTC,CASSLAGTQYF
TRBJ2-3,.,TRBV6-2/TRBV6-3,.,TGTGCCAGCAGGGAGGGACTTACCACAGATACGCAGTATTTT,CASREGLTTDTQYF
TRBJ1-6,.,TRBV6-1,TRBD1,TGTGCCAGCAAGCCTGGGACAGTCGATTCACCCCTCCACTTT,CASKPGTVDSPLHF
TRBJ2-5,few,TRBV15,TRBD1,TGTGCCACCAGCAGACGACAGGGCGTCATCGAGACCCAGTACTTC,CATSRRQGVIETQYF
TRBJ2-1,.,TRBV5-1,.,TGCGCCAGCAGCCGTACTACAGGTGAGGATGAGCAGTTCTTC,CASSRTTGEDEQFF
TRBJ2-7,few,TRBV20-1,TRBD2,TGCAGTGCTAGTGGGCGGGGGGCCTACGAGCAGTACTTC,CSASGRGAYEQYF
TRBJ2-1,few,TRBV7-3,.,TGTGCCAGCAGCTTAACGCCCGACAATGAGCAGTTCTTC,CASSLTPDNEQFF
TRBJ1-2,.,TRBV21-1,.,TGTGCCTTCCGGACAGGAGACAACTATGGCTACACCTTC,CAFRTGDNYGYTF
TRBJ1-1,.,TRBV20-1,.,TGCAGTGCTTTTCCGACGGGGGGCTTGAGGACTGAAGCTTTCTTT,CSAFPTGGLRTEAFF
TRBJ2-1,.,TRBV7-2,.,TGTGCCAGCAGCTGGGCCGGGATAAACAATGAGCAGTTCTTC,CASSWAGINNEQFF
TRBJ1-1,.,TRBV30,.,TGTGCCTGGGGGATTGCCACTGAAGCTTTCTTT,CAWGIATEAFF
TRBJ1-2,.,TRBV27,.,TGTGCCAGCAGTCCCGTTCTCGGGTTGAACTATGGCTACACCTTC,CASSPVLGLNYGYTF
TRBJ1-5,few,TRBV5-1,.,TGCGCCAGCAGCTTATCAGGGGCTGGCAATCAGCCCCAGCATTTT,CASSLSGAGNQPQHF